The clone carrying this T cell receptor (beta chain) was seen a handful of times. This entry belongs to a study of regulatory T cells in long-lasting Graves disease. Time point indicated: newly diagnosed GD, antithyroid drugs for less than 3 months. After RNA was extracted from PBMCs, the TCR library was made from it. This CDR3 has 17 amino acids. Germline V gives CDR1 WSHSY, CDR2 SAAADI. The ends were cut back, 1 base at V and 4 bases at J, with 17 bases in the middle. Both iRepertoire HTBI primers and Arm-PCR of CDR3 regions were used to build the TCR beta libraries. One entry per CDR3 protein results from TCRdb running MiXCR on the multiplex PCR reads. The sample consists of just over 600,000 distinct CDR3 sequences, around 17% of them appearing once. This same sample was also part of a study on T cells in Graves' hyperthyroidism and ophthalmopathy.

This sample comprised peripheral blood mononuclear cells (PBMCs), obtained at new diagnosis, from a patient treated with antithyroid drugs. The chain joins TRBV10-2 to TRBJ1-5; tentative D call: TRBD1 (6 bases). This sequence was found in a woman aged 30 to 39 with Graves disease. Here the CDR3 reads CASSEWIWGTSNQPQHF. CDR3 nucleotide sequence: TGCGCCAGCAGTGAGTGGATTTGGGGGACATCTAATCAGCCCCAGCATTTT.